This entry concerns a single T cell receptor beta chain. What it recognizes is unknown. This entry comes from a study of human T cells and chemical hapten exposure. Findings and caveats of the study: Alopecia was present in the donors, so their immune response may differ from healthy people's. Patch test score rose with PT1 expanded TCR count, significant at thresholds 8, 16 and 32, not 4.

TCRdb reanalysed the RACE reads using MiXCR and keeps one entry per CDR3 protein. This table has about 350,000 distinct CDR3 sequences, around 6% appearing once. This sample's time point: patch test 2, 6 weeks after DPC sensitization. The treatment was: therapeutic diphenylcyclopropenone sensitization with weekly scalp DPC. The V gene's germline CDR1 is SGHDT and CDR2 YYEEEE. CDR3 size: 16 residues. V trimming: 5 bases; J trimming: 5 bases; junction bases outside the gene matches: 12. This chain uses TRBV5-6 with TRBJ1-1; 10 bases are shared with TRBD1. The sequence derives from a woman aged 18-35 years with alopecia areata. Some clones in this sample may be carry-over from other donors' samples. This sample comprised whole blood, obtained in connection with sensitization to the hapten diphenylcyclopropenone (DPC). CDR3 nucleotide sequence: TGTGCCAGCAGTTTAAGACCGGGACAGGGGCGGACTGAAGCTTTCTTT. Protein product: CASSLRPGQGRTEAFF.